Below are 10 T cell receptor beta chains sequenced from a single sample in a study of cytomegalovirus exposure and HLA in healthy donors. The PCR was carried out with 60 Vbeta primers and 13 Jbeta primers. The data were produced by immunoSEQ multiplex PCR, yet TCRdb's version contains in-frame clones alone and is incomplete. The table lists approximately 76,000 clones, more than 65% of them singletons. Material: PBMCs. These receptors were collected from a woman aged 40 to 49 in good health and CMV-seropositive.

This clone has only one observation. This chain uses TRBV7-2 with TRBJ1-2; 7 bases map to TRBD1. From germline, CDR1 is SGHTA and CDR2 FQGNSA. With V trimmed by 3 bases and J by 6 bases, 7 bases remained unmatched. The CDR3 has 14 amino acids. CDR3 loop: CASSLSMRGHGYTF. Written as DNA, the CDR3 is TGTGCCAGCAGCTTGTCCATGAGGGGGCATGGCTACACCTTC.

The chain combines TRBV4-1 with TRBJ2-3, with 7 bases matching TRBD1. This CDR3 is 18 amino acids long. Germline loops: CDR1 MGHRA, CDR2 YSYEKL. V lost 1 base to trimming and J lost 1 base; unmatched junction nucleotides: 11. This chain's CDR3 is CASSQGTGIGVGTDTQYF. The CDR3 nucleotides are TGCGCCAGCAGCCAAGGGACAGGAATCGGGGTTGGCACAGATACGCAGTATTTT.

This clone was picked up a small number of times. The genes are TRBV25-1 and TRBJ1-4; no clear D. This CDR3 region has 15 residues. V gave up 2 bases and J gave up 7 bases, with 14 bases separating them. CDR1 and CDR2 from the germline V gene are MGHDK and SYGVNS. This CDR3 is CASSEVGEGSEKLFF. The CDR3, as DNA: TGTGCCAGCAGTGAAGTCGGGGAGGGTAGTGAAAAACTGTTTTTT.

J is TRBJ2-6 and V is TRBV29-1, with D tentatively TRBD1 (5 bases). Germline V gene lookup returns CDR1 SQVTM and CDR2 ANQGSEA. The CDR3 is 18 amino acids. Trimming cost V 0 bases and J 0 bases, with 15 bases left between them. The CDR3 region has the DNA TGCAGCGTTGAAGATAGACAGCCGTCGTCCTCTGGGGCCAACGTCCTGACTTTC. This codes for CSVEDRQPSSSGANVLTF.

This clone is termed large. Other DNA sequences in the sample encode the same CDR3. The V gene is TRBV30, the J gene TRBJ2-7; maybe TRBD2 (7 bases). The germline V gene encodes CDR1 GTSNPN and CDR2 SVGIG (reference sequence). The CDR3 totals 13 residues. With 1 base removed from V and 6 bases from J, the gap between germline ends came to 13 bases. CDR3 DNA sequence: TGTGCCTGGAGTGGCGGGGGCTCAGGCGAGCAGTACTTC. Its protein is CAWSGGGSGEQYF.

The chain has TRBV4-3 and TRBJ1-5; D gene ambiguous. The CDR3 consists of 15 residues. Trimming took 0 bases from V and 4 from J, leaving 10 bases between them. CDR1 and CDR2 (germline): LGHNA, YSLEER. In nucleotides, the CDR3 is TGCGCCAGCAGCCAAGAGAGGTTTGGAAATCAGCCCCAGCATTTT. It specifies CASSQERFGNQPQHF.

This clone has only one observation. The chain uses TRBV30 and TRBJ1-1, with 7 bases fitting TRBD1. This CDR3 has 15 amino acids. Germline V CDR1 and CDR2: GTSNPN, SVGIG (reference sequence). The J segment lost 1 base and the V segment lost 4 bases, leaving 9 bases of the junction unmatched. CDR3 coding DNA: TGTGCCTGGACCCCAAAAACAGGGGCGAACACTGAAGCTTTCTTT. Its translation is CAWTPKTGANTEAFF.

J is TRBJ1-2 and V is TRBV5-1; 7 positions agree with TRBD1. The CDR3 is 14 amino acids. Germline V CDR1 and CDR2: SGHRS, YFSETQ. Trimming at V came to 4 bases and at J to 8 bases, leaving 11 bases not matched to a gene. CDR3 bases: TGCGCCAGCAGCGGTCACAGGGGTGAAGACGGCTACACCTTC. This encodes CASSGHRGEDGYTF.

This chain links TRBV9 with TRBJ2-7; 15 bases map to TRBD2. The V gene's germline CDR1 is SGDLS and CDR2 YYNGEE. This CDR3 comprises 16 residues. V shed 7 bases and J 5 bases; nucleotides not matched to a gene: 10. CDR3 bases: TGTGCCAGCTCGACGGGGACTAGCGGGAGGAGGCACGAGCAGTACTTC. This translates into CASSTGTSGRRHEQYF.

This chain uses TRBV6-4 with TRBJ1-1, with TRBD1 identical over 10 bases. CDR1 is MRHNA and CDR2 is SNTAGT in the germline V gene. This CDR3 has 15 amino acids. V shed 4 bases, J shed 5 bases, and the junction held 7 bases outside the gene matches. CDR3 region: CASSARQGASTEAFF. In DNA, the CDR3 is TGTGCCAGCAGTGCCAGACAGGGGGCGTCGACTGAAGCTTTCTTT.